The 6 T cell receptor beta chains listed next were all sequenced from one sample in a study of beta chain features in type 1 diabetes. Since all of the isolated RNA was reverse transcribed, expressed TCRB transcripts were what got sequenced. Profiled with immunoSEQ multiplex PCR; TCRdb holds only in-frame clones, not every one. The sample comprises almost 350,000 clones, 8% of which are singletons, and roughly 0.44% rests with the top ten. Sequencing was done on a sample of central memory CD4+ T cells from blood. These receptors all come from a woman aged 18-29 years in good health.

The rearrangement links TRBV28 to TRBJ2-7; TRBD1 aligns across 10 bases. Trimming cost V 7 bases and J 2 bases; bases outside gene matches: 5. The CDR3 is made up of 14 amino acids. Germline CDR1 MDHEN, CDR2 SYDVKM. CDR3 coding DNA: TGTGCCAGCATAGTAGGGACAGGGGCCTACGAGCAGTACTTC. Translating gives CASIVGTGAYEQYF.

This clone was counted between two and nine times. This chain connects TRBV7-2 to TRBJ2-3; TRBD1 agrees at 10 bases. The germline V gene has CDR1 SGHTA and CDR2 FQGNSA. V dropped 5 bases and J dropped 6; count of bases not matched to a gene: 8. The CDR3 sequence is 15 residues long. Here the CDR3 DNA reads TGTGCCAGCAGCGTCAGACAGGGGGCTGCGGATACGCAGTATTTT. This gives the protein CASSVRQGAADTQYF.

The chain links TRBV19 to TRBJ2-1, with TRBD2 identical over 14 bases. Trimming took 2 bases from V and 5 from J; bases not matched to a gene: 5. The germline CDR1 and CDR2 sequences are LNHDA and SQIVND (reference sequence). The CDR3 length is 17 residues. The CDR3, as DNA: TGTGCCAGTAGTATATTGCTGGGACTAGCGGGAGACAATGAGCAGTTCTTC. Translation: CASSILLGLAGDNEQFF. Full variable domain (missing parts from reference TRBV19 and TRBJ2-1): DGGITQSPKYLFRKEGQNVTLSCEQNLNHDAMYWYRQDPGQGLRLIYYSQIVNDFQKGDIAEGYSVSREKKESFPLTVTSAQKNPTAFYLCASSILLGLAGDNEQFFGPGTRLTVL.

This clone was counted many times. The V and J genes are TRBV2 and TRBJ2-2; unclear D gene. With 5 bases removed from V and 8 bases from J, the gap between germline ends came to 9 bases. Per germline, CDR1 SNHLY and CDR2 FYNNEI. The CDR3 has 12 amino acids. As DNA, the CDR3 is TGTGCCAGCAGTTCCTCGGGTGGGGAGCTGTTTTTT. This gives the protein CASSSSGGELFF.

This clone was seen more than once but under ten times. The V and J genes are TRBV7-3 and TRBJ2-3; D possibly corresponds to TRBD2 (6 bases). Between the trimmed V and J ends, which lost 5 bases and 1 base, there was a span of 13 bases. The V gene's germline CDR1 is SGHTA and CDR2 FQGTGA. This CDR3 contains 15 residues. The CDR3 is CASSISGPGTDTQYF. CDR3 sequence (DNA): TGTGCCAGCAGCATTAGCGGACCCGGCACAGATACGCAGTATTTT.

The rearrangement joins TRBV5-6 to TRBJ2-5; no reliable D call. V lost 0 bases and J 1 base, leaving 7 bases between the germline ends. The CDR3 runs 14 residues. Germline loops: CDR1 SGHDT, CDR2 YYEEEE. The CDR3 loop reads CASSLALSQETQYF. CDR3 bases: TGTGCCAGCAGCTTGGCACTGAGCCAAGAGACCCAGTACTTC. Based on the CDR3 plus reference TRBV5-6 and TRBJ2-5, the full variable domain is DAGVTQSPTHLIKTRGQQVTLRCSPKSGHDTVSWYQQALGQGPQFIFQYYEEEERQRGNFPDRFSGHQFPNYSSELNVNALLLGDSALYLCASSLALSQETQYFGPGTRLLVL.